The 21 T cell receptor beta chains below all came from one sample that was sequenced in a study of vaccination effects on CD4 cells after COVID-19 (dated by TCRdb to between 2021 and 2024). Library creation used the immunoSEQ multiplex PCR assay. TCRdb holds this immuneACCESS table with in-frame rearrangements only. Some clones are missing; in checked studies, unresolved V genes explain under half, and the rest has no known cause. In all, the sample holds 17,000 or so clones, and about 80% of those were seen once. The ten largest make up approximately 20% of the sample. The antigens of these receptors remain unknown. The ViraFEST assay stimulated PBMC with viral peptide pools and then used TCR sequencing to identify antigen-specific CD4+ T cell clonotypes by expansion. After less than 13 days of culture, CD4+ T cells were isolated with the EasySep CD4+ T cell isolation kit. PCR-confirmed SARS-CoV-2 infection had occurred in convalescent patients between March and December 2020, before the Alpha, Beta and Delta variants emerged in the United States. Each participant got two doses of an mRNA SARS-CoV-2 vaccine, either BNT162b2 or mRNA-1273.

Material: CD4+ T cells from PBMCs cultured with SARS-CoV-2 spike peptides, obtained after COVID-19 vaccination. Explained via the paper, the cell subset or site label denotes: SARS-CoV-2 spike overlapping peptide pool stimulation. Receptors were obtained from a human donor who had a prior SARS-CoV-2 infection.

The chain has TRBV6-5 and TRBJ2-5; 7 bases fit TRBD1. The CDR3 has 13 amino acids. Per germline, CDR1 MNHEY and CDR2 SVGAGI. Trimming cost V 5 bases and J 5 bases; bases outside gene matches: 5. The CDR3 DNA sequence: TGTGCCAGCAGTACAGGGGTCCATGAGACCCAGTACTTC. Residues: CASSTGVHETQYF.

The J gene is TRBJ1-5, the V gene TRBV5-1; D is possibly TRBD1 (6 bases). The CDR3 spans 15 residues. The germline gives CDR1 SGHRS, CDR2 YFSETQ. Trimming took off 1 base at V and 1 base at J, with 9 bases between the two ends. The CDR3 loop reads CASSLTGLSNQPQHF. CDR3 DNA: TGCGCCAGCAGCTTGACAGGGTTGAGCAATCAGCCCCAGCATTTT.

The rearrangement joins TRBV7-9 to TRBJ1-4; TRBD1 matches 11 bases. The CDR3 extends over 15 amino acids. Losses at the gene ends were 5 bases for V and 7 bases for J; bases not matched to a gene: 6. Per germline, CDR1 SEHNR and CDR2 FQNEAQ (reference sequence). The DNA for the CDR3 is TGTGCCAGCAGCGCGGGGGGGACAGGGGGTGAAAAACTGTTTTTT. Translating gives CASSAGGTGGEKLFF.

The chain has TRBV24-1 and TRBJ1-2; D remains ambiguous. The CDR3 is 17 amino acids. Looked up from germline, CDR1 is KGHDR and CDR2 is SFDVKD. V lost 4 bases and J lost 1, with 18 bases in between. CDR3 sequence reads: CATSEYLAPFRNYGYTF. In DNA, the CDR3 is TGTGCCACCAGTGAGTACCTCGCCCCGTTCCGTAACTATGGCTACACCTTC.

The genes are TRBV12-3 or TRBV12-4 and TRBJ1-6; D not resolved. This CDR3 has 13 amino acids. The germline V and J ends were trimmed by 3 bases and 7 bases, with 7 bases remaining between them. CDR3 nucleotides: TGTGCCAGCAGTTTTATGGGAAATTCACCCCTCCACTTT. This sequence encodes CASSFMGNSPLHF.

The chain combines TRBV11-2 with TRBJ2-3, with D tentatively TRBD1 or TRBD2 (7 bases each). Trimming took off 4 bases at V and 3 bases at J, with 23 bases between the two ends. Per the germline V gene, CDR1 is SGHAT and CDR2 is FQNNGV. CDR3 length: 18 residues. For the CDR3, the DNA is TGTGCCAGCAGCTCATTACAGGGGAGGCGGGAGAGTACAGATACGCAGTATTTT. Encoded protein: CASSSLQGRRESTDTQYF.

This clone was observed a single time. The rearrangement links TRBV6-2 or TRBV6-3 to TRBJ1-1; 8 bases are shared with TRBD1. Losses at the gene ends were 6 bases for V and 9 bases for J; bases not matched to a gene: 9. Germline V gives CDR1 MNHEY, CDR2 SVGEGT. This CDR3 has 13 residues. Here the CDR3 reads CASSRPAGGQAFF. The DNA for the CDR3 is TGTGCCAGCAGCCGCCCCGCAGGGGGCCAAGCTTTCTTT.

The sample holds one count of this clone. This rearrangement joins TRBV2 to TRBJ2-2; tentative D call: TRBD1 (5 bases). V shed 4 bases and J shed 3 bases, with 12 bases lying between them. This CDR3 is 15 amino acids long. The V gene's germline CDR1 is SNHLY and CDR2 FYNNEI. The CDR3 DNA reads TGTGCCAGCAGTGTTTCAGGGTGGGACACCGGGGAGCTGTTTTTT. Its translation: CASSVSGWDTGELFF.

The chain has TRBV6-6 and TRBJ1-3, with a weak D call TRBD1 (5 bases). With 11 bases removed from V and 4 bases from J, the gap between germline ends came to 15 bases. Germline V lookup: CDR1 MNHNY, CDR2 SVGAGI (reference sequence). The length of the CDR3 is 13 residues. CDR3 sequence reads: CASLLGAGNTIYF. The CDR3 DNA reads as TGTGCCTCTTTATTAGGGGCAGGAAACACCATATATTTT.

The rearrangement joins TRBV11-3 to TRBJ1-1; unclear D gene. The V and J ends lost 1 base and 1 base respectively, with 4 bases between them. Germline V gives CDR1 SGHNT, CDR2 YENEEA. This CDR3 has 13 residues. As DNA, the CDR3 is TGTGCCAGCAGCTTAGGTTGGAACACTGAAGCTTTCTTT. Amino acids: CASSLGWNTEAFF.

Only one count was recorded for this clone. The rearrangement links TRBV11-3 to TRBJ2-2, with 9 bases aligning to TRBD2. The J segment lost 6 bases and the V segment lost 5 bases, leaving 10 bases of the junction unmatched. The CDR3 is 16 residues long. Germline V CDR1 and CDR2: SGHNT, YENEEA. CDR3 bases: TGTGCCAGCAGCCCCCCGCGGGAGGGCACGTCCGGGGAGCTGTTTTTT. Its protein is CASSPPREGTSGELFF. Using reference TRBV11-3 and TRBJ2-2 for the parts outside the CDR3, the full variable domain is EAGVVQSPRYKIIEKKQPVAFWCNPISGHNTLYWYLQNLGQGPELLIRYENEEAVDDSQLPKDRFSAERLKGVDSTLKIQPAELGDSAVYLCASSPPREGTSGELFFGEGSRLTVL.

This chain uses TRBV11-3 with TRBJ1-1; TRBD1 is a possible D gene (6 bases). This CDR3 is built from 15 residues. The V gene lost 2 bases and the J gene lost 5 bases, with 15 bases spanning the gap. Germline V CDR1 and CDR2: SGHNT, YENEEA. CDR3 DNA sequence: TGTGCCAGCAGCTTAAGTTACAGGGTTAGGACTGAAGCTTTCTTT. Translation gives CASSLSYRVRTEAFF. Supplemented by reference TRBV11-3 and TRBJ1-1, the full variable domain reads EAGVVQSPRYKIIEKKQPVAFWCNPISGHNTLYWYLQNLGQGPELLIRYENEEAVDDSQLPKDRFSAERLKGVDSTLKIQPAELGDSAVYLCASSLSYRVRTEAFFGQGTRLTVV.

The genes are TRBV7-2 and TRBJ2-5; D remains ambiguous. Trimming left V 5 bases short and J 0 bases short, with 13 bases between. The CDR3 runs to 15 residues. Germline CDR1 SGHTA, CDR2 FQGNSA. CDR3 sequence reads: CASSPRARDQETQYF. The CDR3 DNA reads as TGTGCCAGCAGCCCCCGGGCCCGCGACCAAGAGACCCAGTACTTC. The full variable domain, rest sourced from reference TRBV7-2 and TRBJ2-5, is GAGVSQSPSNKVTEKGKDVELRCDPISGHTALYWYRQSLGQGLEFLIYFQGNSAPDKSGLPSDRFSAERTGGSVSTLTIQRTQQEDSAVYLCASSPRARDQETQYFGPGTRLLVL.

A few counts support this clone. This chain joins TRBV5-1 and TRBJ2-1; weak D call: TRBD1 (6 bases). Germline-derived CDR1 and CDR2 are SGHRS and YFSETQ. The CDR3 has 16 residues. V was cut by 4 bases and J by 4 bases, with 18 bases left in between. The DNA for the CDR3 is TGCGCCAGCAGCCCTGGGGGCGGTCAAGTATACAATGAGCAGTTCTTC. Translated: CASSPGGGQVYNEQFF.

The rearrangement uses TRBV7-6 and TRBJ2-3; TRBD2 matches at 11 bases. V dropped 0 bases and J dropped 8; count of bases not matched to a gene: 4. CDR1 is SGHVS and CDR2 is FNYEAQ in the germline V gene. The CDR3 contains 15 residues. The CDR3 loop is CASSLASGRAGTQYF. The CDR3 DNA follows: TGTGCCAGCAGCTTAGCTAGCGGGAGGGCCGGTACGCAGTATTTT.

This clone was picked up one time. The genes are TRBV5-1 and TRBJ2-5, with D perhaps matching TRBD1 (6 bases). The germline V gene has CDR1 SGHRS and CDR2 YFSETQ. The CDR3 loop spans 16 amino acids. Trimming removed 1 base from V and 1 base from J, with 14 bases in between. The CDR3 bases are TGCGCCAGCAGCTTGACAGGGCCACCCCTCCAAGAGACCCAGTACTTC. This translates into CASSLTGPPLQETQYF.

This chain connects TRBV4-1 to TRBJ1-5; maybe TRBD1 (5 bases). CDR3 length: 15 amino acids. Germline assignment: CDR1 MGHRA and CDR2 YSYEKL. Trimming stripped 0 bases from V and 6 bases from J, with 12 bases between. DNA of the CDR3: TGCGCCAGCAGCCAAGAATTGTGGGGCTCTCAGCCCCAGCATTTT. Translation: CASSQELWGSQPQHF.

The J gene is TRBJ1-6, the V gene TRBV28, with 9 bases matching TRBD1. Germline V lookup: CDR1 MDHEN, CDR2 SYDVKM. After removal of 8 bases from V and 8 bases from J, the junction contained 7 bases not matched to a gene. The CDR3 consists of 14 residues. In DNA, the CDR3 is TGTGCCAGCCGACCCGGGACAGGGTATTCACCCCTCCACTTT. Residues: CASRPGTGYSPLHF.

The CDR3 coding sequence is TGTGCCAGTAGTATAATGGAAGCAGATACGCAGTATTTT. Encoded protein: CASSIMEADTQYF. V gene TRBV19 combines with J gene TRBJ2-3; no clear D. The CDR3 runs 13 residues. Trimming cost V 2 bases and J 4 bases, with 7 bases left between them. Germline assignment: CDR1 LNHDA and CDR2 SQIVND (reference sequence). Using reference TRBV19 and TRBJ2-3 for the parts outside the CDR3, the full variable domain is DGGITQSPKYLFRKEGQNVTLSCEQNLNHDAMYWYRQDPGQGLRLIYYSQIVNDFQKGDIAEGYSVSREKKESFPLTVTSAQKNPTAFYLCASSIMEADTQYFGPGTRLTVL.

The chain joins TRBV27 to TRBJ1-6, with a weak D call TRBD1 (6 bases). From germline, CDR1 is MNHEY and CDR2 SMNVEV (reference sequence). The V gene lost 7 bases and the J gene lost 6 bases, with 16 bases spanning the gap. This CDR3 is built from 15 residues. CDR3 nucleotide sequence: TGTGCCAGCACCCGCAAAACAGGGTTTAATTCACCCCTCCACTTT. It specifies CASTRKTGFNSPLHF.

This chain links TRBV7-9 with TRBJ2-7; 8 bases are shared with TRBD2. With V trimmed by 4 bases and J by 6 bases, 14 bases remained unmatched. This CDR3 is 16 amino acids long. Germline assignment: CDR1 SEHNR and CDR2 FQNEAQ (reference sequence). The CDR3 spells CASSWGPSGYSREQYF. Here the CDR3 DNA reads TGTGCCAGCAGCTGGGGGCCTAGCGGGTACTCTCGCGAGCAGTACTTC.